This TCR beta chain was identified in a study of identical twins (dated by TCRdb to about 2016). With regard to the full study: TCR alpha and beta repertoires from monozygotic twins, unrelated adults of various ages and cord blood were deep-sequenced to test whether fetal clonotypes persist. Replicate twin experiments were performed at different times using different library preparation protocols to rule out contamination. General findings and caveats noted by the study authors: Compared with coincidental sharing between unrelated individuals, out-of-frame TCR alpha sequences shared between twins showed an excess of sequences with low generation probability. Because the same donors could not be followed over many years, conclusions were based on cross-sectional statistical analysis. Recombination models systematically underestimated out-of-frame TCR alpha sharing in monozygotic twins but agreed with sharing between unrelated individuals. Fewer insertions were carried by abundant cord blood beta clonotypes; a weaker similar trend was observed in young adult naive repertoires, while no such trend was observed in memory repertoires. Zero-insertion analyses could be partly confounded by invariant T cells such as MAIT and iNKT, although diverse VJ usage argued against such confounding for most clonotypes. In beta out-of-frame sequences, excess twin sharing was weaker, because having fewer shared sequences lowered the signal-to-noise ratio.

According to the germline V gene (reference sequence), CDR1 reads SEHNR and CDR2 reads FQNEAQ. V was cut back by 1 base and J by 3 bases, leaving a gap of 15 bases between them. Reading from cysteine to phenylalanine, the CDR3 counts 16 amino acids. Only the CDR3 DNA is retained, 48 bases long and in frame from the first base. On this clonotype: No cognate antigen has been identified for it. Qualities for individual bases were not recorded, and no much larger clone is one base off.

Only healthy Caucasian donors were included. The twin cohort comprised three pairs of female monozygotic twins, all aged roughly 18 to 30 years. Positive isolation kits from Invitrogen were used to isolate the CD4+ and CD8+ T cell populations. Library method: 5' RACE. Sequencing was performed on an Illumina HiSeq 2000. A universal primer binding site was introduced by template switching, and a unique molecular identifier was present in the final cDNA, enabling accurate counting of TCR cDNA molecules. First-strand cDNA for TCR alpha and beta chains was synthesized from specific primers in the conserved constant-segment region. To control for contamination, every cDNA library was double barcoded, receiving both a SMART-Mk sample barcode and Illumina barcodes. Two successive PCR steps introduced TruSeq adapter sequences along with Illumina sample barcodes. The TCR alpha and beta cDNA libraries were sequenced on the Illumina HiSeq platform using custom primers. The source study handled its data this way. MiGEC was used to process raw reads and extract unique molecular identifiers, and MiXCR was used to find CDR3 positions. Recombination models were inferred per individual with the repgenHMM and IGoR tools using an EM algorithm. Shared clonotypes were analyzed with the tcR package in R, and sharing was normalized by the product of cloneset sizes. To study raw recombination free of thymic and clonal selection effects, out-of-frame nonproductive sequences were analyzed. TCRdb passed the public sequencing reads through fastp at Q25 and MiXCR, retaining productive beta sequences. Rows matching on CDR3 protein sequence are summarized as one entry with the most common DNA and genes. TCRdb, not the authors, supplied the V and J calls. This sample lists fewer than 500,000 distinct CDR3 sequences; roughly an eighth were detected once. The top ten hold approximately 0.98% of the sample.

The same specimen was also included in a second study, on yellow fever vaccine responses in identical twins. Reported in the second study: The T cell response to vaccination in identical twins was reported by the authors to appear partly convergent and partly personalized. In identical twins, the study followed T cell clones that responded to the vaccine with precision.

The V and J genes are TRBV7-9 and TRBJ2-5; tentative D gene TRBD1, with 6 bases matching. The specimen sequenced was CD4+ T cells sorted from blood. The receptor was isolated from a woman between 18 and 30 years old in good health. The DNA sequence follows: TGTGCCAGCAGCTTAGAATACGGCGCAGGGGAAGAGACCCAGTACTTC. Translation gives CASSLEYGAGEETQYF.